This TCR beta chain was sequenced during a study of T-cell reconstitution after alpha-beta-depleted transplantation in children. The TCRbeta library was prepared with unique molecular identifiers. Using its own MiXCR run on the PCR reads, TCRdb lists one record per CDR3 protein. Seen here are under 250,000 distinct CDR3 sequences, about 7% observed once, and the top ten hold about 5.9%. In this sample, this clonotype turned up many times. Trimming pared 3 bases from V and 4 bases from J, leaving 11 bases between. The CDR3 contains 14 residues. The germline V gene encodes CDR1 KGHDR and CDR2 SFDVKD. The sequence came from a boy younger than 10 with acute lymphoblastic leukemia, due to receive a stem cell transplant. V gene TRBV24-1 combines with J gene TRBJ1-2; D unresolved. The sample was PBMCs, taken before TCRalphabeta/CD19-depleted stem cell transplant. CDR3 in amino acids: CATSDGRAIYGYTF. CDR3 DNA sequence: TGTGCCACCAGTGATGGACGGGCCATCTATGGCTACACCTTC.